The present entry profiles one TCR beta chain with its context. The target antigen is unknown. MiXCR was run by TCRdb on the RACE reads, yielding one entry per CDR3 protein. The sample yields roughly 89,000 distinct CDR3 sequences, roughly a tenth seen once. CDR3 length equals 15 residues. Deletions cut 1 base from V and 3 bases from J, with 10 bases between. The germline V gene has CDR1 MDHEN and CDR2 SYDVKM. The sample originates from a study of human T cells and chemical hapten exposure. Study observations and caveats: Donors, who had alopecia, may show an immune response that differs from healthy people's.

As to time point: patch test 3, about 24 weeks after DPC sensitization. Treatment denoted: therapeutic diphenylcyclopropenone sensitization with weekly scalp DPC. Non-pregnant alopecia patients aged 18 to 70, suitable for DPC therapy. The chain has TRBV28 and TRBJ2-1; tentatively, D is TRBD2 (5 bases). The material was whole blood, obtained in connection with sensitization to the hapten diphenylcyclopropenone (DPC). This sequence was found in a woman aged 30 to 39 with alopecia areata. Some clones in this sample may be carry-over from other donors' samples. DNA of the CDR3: TGTGCCAGCAGTTTATCCGGGGAGCTCTACAATGAGCAGTTCTTC. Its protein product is CASSLSGELYNEQFF.